This T cell receptor (beta chain) was identified in a study of blood T cells in healthy people across ages (dated by TCRdb to between 2015 and 2016). Broadly, across the study: In model experiments, roughly one uniquely barcoded TCR beta cDNA molecule per two T cells was captured by template switching. Two additional independent replicas of 1 million unique cDNA reads from the same blood draw were analyzed for two donors (one aged 18 to 30 and one aged 80 or older). The donors were split into four age groups: young (average around 15 years), middle-aged (nearly 40), aged (over 55) and long-lived (over 80). To track age-related changes in TCR beta repertoire diversity, the study relied on deep sequencing normalized with unique cDNA molecular identifiers.

Library creation used 5' RACE. The instrument given in TCRdb is Illumina HiSeq 2500. A second roughly 6 to 12 cycle PCR used a sample-barcoded 5' primer and a J-beta primer mix. A template-switch 5' adaptor carrying 12 random nucleotides introduced a unique molecular identifier onto each TCR beta cDNA molecule. Each sample yielded at least 2.5 million CDR3-containing paired-end reads. First-strand cDNA was synthesized from all RNA with the Mint cDNA synthesis kit, primed by a TRBC-specific oligonucleotide. Following uracil-DNA glycosylase treatment, all cDNA underwent a first 18-cycle PCR with the universal primers M1SS and BC2_uni_R. From the authors' description of their analysis: For normalization, 1 million high-quality reads, each with a distinct molecular identifier, were randomly selected from each sample. Instead of being binned into consensus sequences, reads that shared molecular identifiers were thrown out. CDR3 identification, clonotype clustering and error correction used MiTCR with a Q25 quality threshold and the strictest error-elimination algorithm. A nonparametric unseen species model with Euler transformation was used to estimate lower-bound total TCR beta diversity. TCRdb trimmed public reads at Q25 via fastp, called clones via MiXCR and kept in-frame beta chains. Each CDR3 protein appears once, grouped with its most common genes and DNA. The V and J calls follow TCRdb's processing rather than the paper's. The sample table holds around 700,000 distinct CDR3 sequences, of which roughly 25% were seen once. The top ten clonotypes cover more than 8.5% of the sample.

Of note for this clonotype: There is no known antigen for this receptor. There are no base qualities to consult, and no much larger clone falls within one base.

Points the paper makes about the study in general: Estimates of total diversity based on one million sequenced T cells were considered lower bounds and underestimates. There was a strong correlation between observed TCR beta diversity and the percentage of naive T cells measured by flow cytometry. As age increased, observed TCR beta diversity per million T cells dropped in a roughly linear way, and a significant reduction was already evident by age around 41. Compared with the aged group, more naive CD4+ T cells, fewer expanded clones and increased TCR diversity were shown by the long-lived group, suggesting age selection. Because the CMV infection status of the donors was unknown, age-related changes in expanded clonotypes may potentially have been confounded. Bulk unsorted PBMC profiling prevented conclusive comparison of naive and antigen-experienced compartments.

Donors were a few dozen systemically healthy Caucasian individuals from Russia aged 6 to 90 years. Around 10 milliliters of peripheral blood were collected from each donor into EDTA-treated Vacutainer tubes. PBMCs were isolated by Ficoll-Paque density-gradient centrifugation, with at least 6 million obtained per sample. Trizol reagent was used to extract total RNA from the PBMCs, yielding at least 6 micrograms per sample. Naive CD45RAhigh/CD27high T cell percentages were measured by flow cytometry on a PBMC aliquot from every donor. This sample was shared with a second study, whose subject was T cells of mothers and their children. The second paper states: Nine systemically healthy Caucasian individuals, comprising three mothers and their six children, were included as donors. cDNA synthesis consumed the entire amount of extracted RNA, loaded at about 1.5 ug RNA in each 15 ul reaction. In the second PCR, the M1S primer added sample barcodes and 2-4 random nucleotides. Over 8.5 million TCR beta CDR3 reads came from each mother, compared with some 3 million reads from each child. Thymic selection shapes the output of TCR recombination in a similar way in related and unrelated pairs, and inherited differences have a minor effect. Related mother-child pairs always showed normalized repertoire overlap that was slightly higher than in unrelated mother-child pairs, though the difference was never significant. With a sensitivity of around 97 clones per million clonotypes, no persistent microchimeric T cell clones were detected. To look for features that set related mother-child pairs apart from unrelated individuals, the researchers ran deep NGS to compare the TCR beta repertoires of mothers and children. The mean age was 40 +/- 4 years for the mothers and approximately 11 +/- 4 years for the children. After adapter ligation with NEBNext reagents, the libraries were sequenced on Illumina HiSeq 2000 with 100+100 nt paired-end reads. Mother and child libraries were prepared a month apart and sequenced in separate runs to prevent cross-contamination. For each donor, somewhere between about 500,000 and 2,300,000 distinct TCR beta clonotypes were identified. Naive TCR beta clonotypes were estimated from low-frequency clonotypes matched to each donor's FACS-determined naive share, without sorting.

Sequencing was carried out using blood. This clonotype was obtained from a boy between 10 and 17 years old in good health.

The nucleotide sequence is given as TGTGCCAGCAGTGCGTTCAGCCCGGGACTAGCGGGAGGGGAGACCCAGTACTTC. Translated, this gives CASSAFSPGLAGGETQYF. Recombination joined TRBV6-1 with TRBJ2-5, with 16 bases matching TRBD2. Including the terminal cysteine and phenylalanine, the CDR3 comprises 18 residues. The DNA shown is the 54-base CDR3, in frame from base 1. The germline V gene encodes CDR1 MNHNS and CDR2 SASEGT. V is cut back by 4 bases and J by 5 bases, with 10 bases in the junction unmatched.